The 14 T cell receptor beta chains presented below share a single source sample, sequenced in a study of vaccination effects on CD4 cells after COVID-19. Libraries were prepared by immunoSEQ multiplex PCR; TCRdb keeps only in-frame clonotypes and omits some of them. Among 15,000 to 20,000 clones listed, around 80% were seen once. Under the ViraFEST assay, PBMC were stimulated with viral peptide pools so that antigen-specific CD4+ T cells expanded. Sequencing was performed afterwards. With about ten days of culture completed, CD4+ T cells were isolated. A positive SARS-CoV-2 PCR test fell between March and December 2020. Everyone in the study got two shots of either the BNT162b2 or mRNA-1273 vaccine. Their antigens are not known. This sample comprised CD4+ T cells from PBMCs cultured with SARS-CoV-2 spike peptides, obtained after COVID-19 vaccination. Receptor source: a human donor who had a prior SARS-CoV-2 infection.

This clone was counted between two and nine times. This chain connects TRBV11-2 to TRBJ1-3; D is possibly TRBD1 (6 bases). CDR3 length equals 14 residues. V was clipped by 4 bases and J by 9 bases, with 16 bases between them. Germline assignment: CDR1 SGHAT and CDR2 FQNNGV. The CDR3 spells CASSSSSGGPTIYF. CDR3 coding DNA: TGTGCCAGCAGCTCCTCCTCCGGGGGGCCCACCATATATTTT.

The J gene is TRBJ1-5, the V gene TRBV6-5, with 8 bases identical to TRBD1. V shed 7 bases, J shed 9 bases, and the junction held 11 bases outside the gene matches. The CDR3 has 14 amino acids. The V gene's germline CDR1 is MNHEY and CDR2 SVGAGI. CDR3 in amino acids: CASIPRQGAGPQHF. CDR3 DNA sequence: TGTGCCAGCATTCCCCGCCAGGGGGCCGGGCCCCAGCATTTT.

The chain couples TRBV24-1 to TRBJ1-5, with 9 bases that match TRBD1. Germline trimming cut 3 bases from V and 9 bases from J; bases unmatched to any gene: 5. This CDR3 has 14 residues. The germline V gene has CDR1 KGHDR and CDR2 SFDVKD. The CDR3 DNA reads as TGTGCCACCAGTGATGAAGACAGGGGGGGGCCCCAGCATTTT. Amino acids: CATSDEDRGGPQHF.

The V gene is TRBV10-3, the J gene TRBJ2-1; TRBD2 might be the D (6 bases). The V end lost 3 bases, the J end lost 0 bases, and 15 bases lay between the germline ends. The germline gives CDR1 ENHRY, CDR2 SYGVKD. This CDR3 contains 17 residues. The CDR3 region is CAISDLGSGRSYNEQFF. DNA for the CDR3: TGTGCCATCAGTGATCTGGGCAGCGGGCGCTCCTACAATGAGCAGTTCTTC.

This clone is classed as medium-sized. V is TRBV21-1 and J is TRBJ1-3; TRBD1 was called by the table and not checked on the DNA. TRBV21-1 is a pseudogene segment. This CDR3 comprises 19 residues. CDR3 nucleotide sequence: TGTGCCAGCAGCACAACGGGACAGGGGGCTCGGATCGAAGGAAACACCATATATTTT. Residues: CASSTTGQGARIEGNTIYF.

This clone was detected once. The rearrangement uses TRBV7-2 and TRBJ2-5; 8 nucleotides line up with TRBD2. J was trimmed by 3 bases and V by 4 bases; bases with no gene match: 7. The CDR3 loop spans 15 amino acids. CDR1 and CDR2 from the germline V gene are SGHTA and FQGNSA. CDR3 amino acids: CASSSGTSEEETQYF. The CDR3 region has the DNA TGTGCCAGCAGCTCCGGGACTAGTGAGGAAGAGACCCAGTACTTC.

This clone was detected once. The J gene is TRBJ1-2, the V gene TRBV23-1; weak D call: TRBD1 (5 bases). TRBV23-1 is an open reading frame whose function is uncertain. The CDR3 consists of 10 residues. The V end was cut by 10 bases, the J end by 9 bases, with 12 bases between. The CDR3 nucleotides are TGCGCCACCCCCCGGGACCGCTACACCTTC. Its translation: CATPRDRYTF.

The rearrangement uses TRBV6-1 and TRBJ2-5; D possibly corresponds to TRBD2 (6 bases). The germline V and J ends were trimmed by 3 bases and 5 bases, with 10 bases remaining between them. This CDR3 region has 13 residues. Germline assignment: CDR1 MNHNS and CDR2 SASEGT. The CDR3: CASSDIREETQYF. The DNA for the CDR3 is TGTGCCAGCAGTGACATTCGGGAGGAGACCCAGTACTTC.

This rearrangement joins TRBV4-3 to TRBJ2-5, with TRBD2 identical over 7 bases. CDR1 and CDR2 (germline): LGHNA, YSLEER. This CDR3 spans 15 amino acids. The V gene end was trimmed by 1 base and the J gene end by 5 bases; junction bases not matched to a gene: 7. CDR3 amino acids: CASSQGRETWETQYF. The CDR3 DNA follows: TGCGCCAGCAGCCAAGGGCGGGAGACGTGGGAGACCCAGTACTTC.

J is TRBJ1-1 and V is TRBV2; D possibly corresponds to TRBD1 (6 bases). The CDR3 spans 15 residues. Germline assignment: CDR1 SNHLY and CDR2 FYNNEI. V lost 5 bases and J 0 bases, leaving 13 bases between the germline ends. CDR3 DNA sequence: TGTGCCAGCAGTCAGGGGACACTCTTGAACACTGAAGCTTTCTTT. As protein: CASSQGTLLNTEAFF.

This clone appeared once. CDR3: CATSQRVRNEQFF. CDR3 sequence (DNA): TGTGCCACCAGCCAGCGGGTGAGGAATGAGCAGTTCTTC. The V gene is TRBV15, the J gene TRBJ2-1; tentative D call: TRBD2 (6 bases). V was cut by 5 bases and J by 7 bases, with 12 bases left in between. This CDR3 has 13 amino acids. Germline V gene lookup returns CDR1 LNHNV and CDR2 YYDKDF (reference sequence).

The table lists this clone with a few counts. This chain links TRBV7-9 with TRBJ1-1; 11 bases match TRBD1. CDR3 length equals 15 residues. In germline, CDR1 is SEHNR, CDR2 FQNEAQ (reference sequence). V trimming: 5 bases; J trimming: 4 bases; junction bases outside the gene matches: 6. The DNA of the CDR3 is TGTGCCAGCAGCCCCGGACAGGGGGCGGCCACTGAAGCTTTCTTT. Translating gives CASSPGQGAATEAFF.

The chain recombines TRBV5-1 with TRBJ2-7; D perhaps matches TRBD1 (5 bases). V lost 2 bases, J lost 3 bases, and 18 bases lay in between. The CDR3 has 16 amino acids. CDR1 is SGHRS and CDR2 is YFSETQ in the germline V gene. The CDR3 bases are TGCGCCAGCAGCTTAACAGGCGCTATGGGCGGCTACGAGCAGTACTTC. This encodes CASSLTGAMGGYEQYF.

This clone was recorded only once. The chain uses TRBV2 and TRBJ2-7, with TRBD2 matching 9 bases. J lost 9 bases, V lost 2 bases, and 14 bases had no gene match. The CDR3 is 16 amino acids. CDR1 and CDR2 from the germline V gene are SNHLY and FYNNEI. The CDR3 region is CASSESRGGLFGWQYF. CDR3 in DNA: TGTGCCAGCAGTGAATCGCGGGGGGGCCTTTTTGGATGGCAGTACTTC.